A single T cell receptor (beta chain) is shown here with its context. This specimen comes from a study of blood T cell repertoires in COVID-19. V was clipped by 2 bases and J by 2 bases; unmatched bases: 6. CDR1 and CDR2 from the germline V gene are SEHNR and FQNEAQ (reference sequence). This CDR3 is built from 15 residues. Libraries were prepared by immunoSEQ multiplex PCR; TCRdb keeps only in-frame clonotypes and omits some of them. The repertoire holds roughly 170,000 clones, with about 85% as singletons. The chain recombines TRBV7-9 with TRBJ2-7; 7 nucleotides agree with TRBD1. The sequenced sample consisted of peripheral blood. The source of this sequence is a woman aged 50 to 65 with COVID-19, enrolled during active disease. The CDR3 DNA sequence: TGTGCCAGCAGCTTATCGCCGGGACAGACCTACGAGCAGTACTTC. Protein sequence: CASSLSPGQTYEQYF.